These 25 T cell receptor beta chains share one sample of origin, sequenced in a study of blood T cells in healthy people across ages. Combining a sample-barcoded 5' primer with a J-beta primer mix, a second PCR ran for roughly 7 to 12 cycles. MiXCR, run by TCRdb on the 5' RACE reads, gives a single entry per CDR3 protein. The table shows approximately 800,000 distinct CDR3 sequences, with roughly 35% occurring only once. The sequencing sample was made of blood. Receptors were obtained from a man between 18 and 35 years old in good health.

This chain joins TRBV12-3 or TRBV12-4 and TRBJ2-2; D may be TRBD2 (6 bases). The length of the CDR3 is 16 residues. V was cut by 4 bases and J by 5 bases, with 17 bases left in between. This chain's CDR3 is CASSSLIGGYTGELFF. The CDR3 bases are TGTGCCAGCAGTTCACTCATCGGGGGTTATACCGGGGAGCTGTTTTTT.

The chain recombines TRBV30 with TRBJ2-2, with a weak D call TRBD1 (6 bases). The V end was cut by 4 bases, the J end by 1 base, with 13 bases between. CDR3 size: 15 residues. The germline V gene encodes CDR1 GTSNPN and CDR2 SVGIG (reference sequence). The CDR3: CAWIHRDKNTGELFF. For the CDR3, the DNA is TGTGCCTGGATCCATCGGGACAAGAACACCGGGGAGCTGTTTTTT.

CDR3 loop: CASSQEGTFSGNTIYF. In DNA form, the CDR3 reads TGTGCCAGCAGCCAAGAGGGTACTTTCTCTGGAAACACCATATATTTT. V gene TRBV4-2 combines with J gene TRBJ1-3; D not certain. V was trimmed by 0 bases and J by 0 bases, leaving 9 bases between them. The germline CDR1 and CDR2 sequences are LGHNA and YNFKEQ. The CDR3 length is 16 residues.

This clonotype occurred a few times. The V call is TRBV6-2 or TRBV6-3, the J call TRBJ2-1; no definite D call. The CDR3 has 13 residues. Per the germline V gene, CDR1 is MNHEY and CDR2 is SVGEGT. V was pared by 4 bases and J by 2 bases, with 6 bases between. The CDR3 sequence: CASSWIPYNEQFF. The CDR3 nucleotides are TGTGCCAGCAGTTGGATACCCTACAATGAGCAGTTCTTC.

The table lists this clonotype with many counts. This chain joins TRBV4-2 and TRBJ1-1; 8 bases agree with TRBD1. The CDR3 extends over 14 amino acids. Germline CDR1 is LGHNA and CDR2 is YNFKEQ. V lost 4 bases and J lost 3; bases outside the gene matches: 4. CDR3 amino acids: CASSPTGADTEAFF. In DNA, the CDR3 is TGTGCCAGCAGCCCGACAGGGGCAGACACTGAAGCTTTCTTT.

The chain employs TRBV2 and TRBJ2-3; 9 bases line up with TRBD1. V lost 9 bases to trimming and J lost 0 bases; unmatched junction nucleotides: 4. CDR1 SNHLY and CDR2 FYNNEI come from the germline V gene. The CDR3 spans 14 residues. In nucleotides, the CDR3 is TGTGCCAGTAAAGACAGGGGGAGCACAGATACGCAGTATTTT. Amino acids: CASKDRGSTDTQYF.

The V call is TRBV19, the J call TRBJ2-7; 10 bases are a match to TRBD2. Germline V gene lookup returns CDR1 LNHDA and CDR2 SQIVND (reference sequence). This CDR3 is built from 14 residues. The V segment lost 6 bases and the J segment 6 bases; nucleotides outside the gene matches: 8. The CDR3 here is CASRVTSGDGEQYF. The CDR3 DNA sequence: TGTGCCAGTAGGGTAACTAGCGGGGACGGCGAGCAGTACTTC.

CDR3 amino acids: CASSSDRDGTQYF. CDR3 in DNA: TGTGCCAGCAGCTCAGACAGGGACGGGACCCAGTACTTC. The chain couples TRBV7-2 to TRBJ2-5, with 7 bases fitting TRBD1. Germline V gene data show CDR1 as SGHTA and CDR2 as FQGNSA. V shed 4 bases, J shed 7 bases, and the junction held 6 bases outside the gene matches. The CDR3 has 13 amino acids. The variable domain in full, completed from reference TRBV7-2 and TRBJ2-5, reads GAGVSQSPSNKVTEKGKDVELRCDPISGHTALYWYRQSLGQGLEFLIYFQGNSAPDKSGLPSDRFSAERTGGSVSTLTIQRTQQEDSAVYLCASSSDRDGTQYFGPGTRLLVL.

The sample holds one count of this clonotype. The rearrangement joins TRBV14 to TRBJ2-7; D not certain. The CDR3 spans 13 residues. Germline values: CDR1 SGHDN, CDR2 FVKESK. The V gene lost 2 bases and the J gene lost 12 bases, with 17 bases spanning the gap. The CDR3 sequence is CASSQRRSLDWYF. The CDR3 DNA reads as TGTGCCAGCAGCCAACGACGGAGCTTAGATTGGTACTTC.

This chain connects TRBV7-6 to TRBJ2-3; 8 nucleotides align to TRBD2. This CDR3 comprises 13 residues. V gave up 11 bases and J gave up 1 base; unmatched junction bases: 5. Per germline, CDR1 SGHVS and CDR2 FNYEAQ. CDR3 nucleotides: TGTGCCGTCGCGGGGGGCGGCACAGATACGCAGTATTTT. Translating it yields CAVAGGGTDTQYF. The full variable domain, in which reference TRBV7-6 and TRBJ2-3 provide the parts outside the CDR3, is GAGVSQSPRYKVTKRGQDVALRCDPISGHVSLYWYRQALGQGPEFLTYFNYEAQQDKSGLPNDRFSAERPEGSISTLTIQRTEQRDSAMYRCAVAGGGTDTQYFGPGTRLTVL.

With regard to this clonotype: It may be a read error: a sequence one base away is much more abundant. The rearrangement links TRBV20-1 to TRBJ2-1, with a weak D call TRBD1 (5 bases). Trimming took 7 bases from V and 7 from J, leaving 11 bases between them. CDR3 length equals 11 residues. Germline assignment: CDR1 DFQATT and CDR2 SNEGSKA (reference sequence). The CDR3, as DNA: TGCAGTGGCCAAGGGGCAAATGAGCAGTTCTTC. Translation gives CSGQGANEQFF.

In its sample, this clonotype was seen once. The chain couples TRBV5-1 to TRBJ2-3, with a weak D call TRBD1 (5 bases). The V end lost 0 bases, the J end lost 4 bases, and 15 bases lay between the germline ends. Per germline, CDR1 SGHRS and CDR2 YFSETQ. CDR3 length: 16 residues. The CDR3 DNA is TGCGCCAGCAGCTTGGAGTTAAGGGGCGCGGCAGATACGCAGTATTTT. Translating gives CASSLELRGAADTQYF.

This clonotype was picked up many times. The chain carries TRBV20-1 and TRBJ2-5; D may correspond to TRBD1 or TRBD2 (6 bases each). V gave up 4 bases and J gave up 4 bases, with 16 bases separating them. Looked up from germline, CDR1 is DFQATT and CDR2 is SNEGSKA (reference sequence). The CDR3 is 14 amino acids. CDR3 in amino acids: CSANSDKGGETQYF. The CDR3, as DNA: TGCAGTGCTAACTCAGACAAGGGGGGAGAGACCCAGTACTTC.

The rearrangement joins TRBV7-2 to TRBJ1-6, with D possibly being TRBD1 (6 bases). The CDR3 is 15 residues long. The germline V gene has CDR1 SGHTA and CDR2 FQGNSA. Trimming stripped 4 bases from V and 6 bases from J, with 13 bases between. CDR3 sequence reads: CASSYAGAVNSPLHF. The DNA of the CDR3 is TGTGCCAGCAGCTACGCGGGGGCTGTTAATTCACCCCTCCACTTT.

As DNA, the CDR3 is TGTGCCAGCAGCCCCAACCAGGGGGAGACAGATACGCAGTATTTT. Protein sequence: CASSPNQGETDTQYF. This chain connects TRBV9 to TRBJ2-3; 7 bases agree with TRBD1. The ends lost 4 bases at V and 3 bases at J; junction bases unmatched: 8. The CDR3 loop spans 15 amino acids. Germline loops: CDR1 SGDLS, CDR2 YYNGEE.

The chain carries TRBV28 and TRBJ2-1; 8 bases agree with TRBD2. The germline V gene encodes CDR1 MDHEN and CDR2 SYDVKM. After removal of 5 bases from V and 2 bases from J, the junction contained 17 bases not matched to a gene. CDR3 size: 19 residues. CDR3 DNA: TGTGCCAGCAGTCCAGAAATAATCCCGCCCGGGGGGGCCTACAATGAGCAGTTCTTC. This codes for CASSPEIIPPGGAYNEQFF.

The rearrangement links TRBV25-1 to TRBJ1-1; D uncertain. V lost 5 bases to trimming and J lost 2 bases, with 12 bases between them. CDR3 length equals 14 residues. Germline lookup yields CDR1 MGHDK and CDR2 SYGVNS. The CDR3 DNA follows: TGTGCCAGCAGTCACGGATTACTTAACACTGAAGCTTTCTTT. Protein: CASSHGLLNTEAFF.

This clonotype was recorded only once. CDR3 in DNA: TGCAGCGTACCAGGTGTTAACTATGGCTACACCTTC. It is translated as CSVPGVNYGYTF. V and J are TRBV29-1 and TRBJ1-2; D gene ambiguous. V was clipped by 6 bases and J by 1 base, with 9 bases between them. Germline V lookup: CDR1 SQVTM, CDR2 ANQGSEA. The CDR3 has 12 residues.

The chain employs TRBV13 and TRBJ2-3; TRBD2 agrees at 10 bases. The CDR3 covers 17 residues. V gave up 5 bases and J gave up 1 base; unmatched junction bases: 9. Germline-derived CDR1 and CDR2 are PRHDT and FYEKMQ (reference sequence). CDR3 coding DNA: TGTGCCAGCAGCCCACTATCCGGGACTAGCGGCACAGATACGCAGTATTTT. Its protein product is CASSPLSGTSGTDTQYF. The full variable domain, with the rest looked up from reference TRBV13 and TRBJ2-3, is AAGVIQSPRHLIKEKRETATLKCYPIPRHDTVYWYQQGPGQDPQFLISFYEKMQSDKGSIPDRFSAQQFSDYHSELNMSSLELGDSALYFCASSPLSGTSGTDTQYFGPGTRLTVL.

The V and J genes are TRBV29-1 and TRBJ1-5; D may be TRBD1 (5 bases). This CDR3 has 13 amino acids. The V gene lost 4 bases and the J gene lost 3 bases, with 10 bases spanning the gap. The germline gives CDR1 SQVTM, CDR2 ANQGSEA. The chain's CDR3 is CSVVQGSNQPQHF. The DNA for the CDR3 is TGCAGCGTTGTGCAGGGTTCCAATCAGCCCCAGCATTTT. The whole variable domain, remainder taken from reference TRBV29-1 and TRBJ1-5, is SAVISQKPSRDICQRGTSLTIQCQVDSQVTMMFWYRQQPGQSLTLIATANQGSEATYESGFVIDKFPISRPNLTFSTLTVSNMSPEDSSIYLCSVVQGSNQPQHFGDGTRLSIL.

This clonotype was detected ten times or more. The chain recombines TRBV7-2 with TRBJ2-7; 9 nucleotides align to TRBD1. The length of the CDR3 is 15 residues. Trimming at V came to 1 base and at J to 4 bases, leaving 5 bases not matched to a gene. Germline CDR1 reads SGHTA; CDR2 reads FQGNSA. CDR3 DNA sequence: TGTGCCAGCAGCTTAGTGGGACAGGGAGATTACGAGCAGTACTTC. Translation: CASSLVGQGDYEQYF.

This clonotype was picked up a small number of times. The genes are TRBV10-3 and TRBJ2-5; D unclear. The CDR3 has 14 amino acids. Germline loops: CDR1 ENHRY, CDR2 SYGVKD. Trimming took off 2 bases at V and 11 bases at J, with 18 bases between the two ends. The CDR3 here is CAISEAFGSEEQYF. CDR3 nucleotides: TGTGCCATCAGTGAGGCGTTTGGATCCGAGGAGCAGTACTTC.

The rearrangement links TRBV11-2 to TRBJ1-1; 7 bases agree with TRBD1. The CDR3 loop spans 15 amino acids. Germline V gene data show CDR1 as SGHAT and CDR2 as FQNNGV. Trimming at V came to 0 bases and at J to 1 base, leaving 2 bases not matched to a gene. The CDR3 nucleotides are TGTGCCAGCAGCTTAGATTCAGGGGGGAACACTGAAGCTTTCTTT. Protein sequence: CASSLDSGGNTEAFF.

The chain recombines TRBV4-3 with TRBJ2-3; perhaps D is TRBD1 or TRBD2 (5 bases each). Trimming removed 0 bases from V and 1 base from J, with 11 bases in between. Germline values: CDR1 LGHNA, CDR2 YSLEER. This CDR3 is 16 amino acids long. The CDR3 here is CASSQDLVGGTDTQYF. Here the CDR3 DNA reads TGCGCCAGCAGCCAAGATCTAGTGGGGGGCACAGATACGCAGTATTTT.

The V and J genes are TRBV12-3 or TRBV12-4 and TRBJ2-1, with TRBD2 matching 7 bases. V lost 8 bases to trimming and J lost 13 bases; unmatched junction nucleotides: 20. The CDR3 has 15 amino acids. In nucleotides, the CDR3 is TGTGCCAGCTCCAATTGGGACTACGTATGGGAGACCCAGTTCTTC. Translating gives CASSNWDYVWETQFF.